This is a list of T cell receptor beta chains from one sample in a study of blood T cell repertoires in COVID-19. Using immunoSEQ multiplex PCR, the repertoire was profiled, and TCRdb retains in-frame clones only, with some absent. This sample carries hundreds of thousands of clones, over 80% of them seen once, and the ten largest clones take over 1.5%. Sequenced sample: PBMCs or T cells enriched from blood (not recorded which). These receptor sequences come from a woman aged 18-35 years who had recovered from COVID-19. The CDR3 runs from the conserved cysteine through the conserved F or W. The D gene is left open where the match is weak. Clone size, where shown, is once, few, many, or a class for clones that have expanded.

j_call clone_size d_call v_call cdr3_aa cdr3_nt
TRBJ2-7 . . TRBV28 CASSLAKQGTYEQYF TGTGCCAGCAGTTTAGCTAAACAGGGAACCTACGAGCAGTACTTC
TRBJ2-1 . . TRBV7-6 CASSLSIANSYNEQFF TGTGCCAGCAGCCTCAGTATCGCCAATTCCTACAATGAGCAGTTCTTC
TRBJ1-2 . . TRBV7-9 CASSGQLAYGYTF TGTGCCAGCAGCGGACAGCTAGCCTATGGCTACACCTTC
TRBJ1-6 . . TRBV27 CASSLLTEAYNSPLHF TGTGCCAGCAGTTTATTGACGGAGGCCTATAATTCACCCCTCCACTTT
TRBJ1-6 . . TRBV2 CASSGQERTPLHF TGTGCCAGCAGTGGACAGGAAAGAACACCCCTCCACTTT
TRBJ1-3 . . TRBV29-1 CSAKTAGNTIYF TGCAGCGCTAAGACAGCTGGAAACACCATATATTTT
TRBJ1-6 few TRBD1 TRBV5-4 CASSQDRVSSYNSPLHF TGTGCCAGCAGCCAGGACAGGGTTAGCTCCTATAATTCACCCCTCCACTTT
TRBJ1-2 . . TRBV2 CASTLRSPYGYTF TGTGCCAGCACGCTTCGCAGTCCTTATGGCTACACCTTC
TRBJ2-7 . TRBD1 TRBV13 CASSLGLMDRGTYEQYF TGTGCCAGCAGCTTAGGCCTTATGGACAGGGGGACCTACGAGCAGTACTTC
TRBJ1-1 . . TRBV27 CASSLLGASTEAFF TGTGCCAGCAGTTTATTGGGAGCATCCACTGAAGCTTTCTTT
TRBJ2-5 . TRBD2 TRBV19 CASSGGVQETQYF TGTGCCAGTAGTGGGGGGGTCCAAGAGACCCAGTACTTC
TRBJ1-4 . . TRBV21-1 CASSNPGQIFATNEKLFF TGTGCCAGCAGCAACCCGGGACAGATATTTGCAACTAATGAAAAACTGTTTTTT
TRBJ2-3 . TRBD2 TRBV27 CASSLRLGGGGTDTQYF TGTGCCAGCAGTTTACGATTGGGGGGAGGGGGCACAGATACGCAGTATTTT
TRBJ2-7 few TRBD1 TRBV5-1 CASSRSGTGDGEQYF TGCGCCAGCAGCCGCTCCGGGACAGGGGACGGGGAGCAGTACTTC
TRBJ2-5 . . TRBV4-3 CASSQGRGETQYF TGCGCCAGCAGCCAAGGCCGCGGGGAGACCCAGTACTTC